This T cell receptor (beta chain) was sequenced for a study of early T cells in non-severe SARS-CoV-2 infection. Trimming at V came to 1 base and at J to 3 bases, leaving 4 bases not matched to a gene. The germline CDR1 and CDR2 sequences are MGHRA and YSYEKL. There are 15 residues in the CDR3. There are many counts of this clonotype. cDNA molecules, individually, were tagged with unique molecular identifiers. TCRdb reanalysed the 5' RACE reads using MiXCR and keeps one entry per CDR3 protein. The repertoire holds 75,000 to 90,000 distinct CDR3 sequences, with 15% as singletons. The V gene is TRBV4-1, the J gene TRBJ1-2, with 8 positions matching TRBD1. Sample: whole blood. This TCR was sampled from an adult who was a healthcare worker with PCR-confirmed SARS-CoV-2 infection or an uninfected control (not recorded which). The CDR3 coding sequence is TGCGCCAGCAGCCAAGTGACAGGGGAAGACTATGGCTACACCTTC. Its translation is CASSQVTGEDYGYTF.